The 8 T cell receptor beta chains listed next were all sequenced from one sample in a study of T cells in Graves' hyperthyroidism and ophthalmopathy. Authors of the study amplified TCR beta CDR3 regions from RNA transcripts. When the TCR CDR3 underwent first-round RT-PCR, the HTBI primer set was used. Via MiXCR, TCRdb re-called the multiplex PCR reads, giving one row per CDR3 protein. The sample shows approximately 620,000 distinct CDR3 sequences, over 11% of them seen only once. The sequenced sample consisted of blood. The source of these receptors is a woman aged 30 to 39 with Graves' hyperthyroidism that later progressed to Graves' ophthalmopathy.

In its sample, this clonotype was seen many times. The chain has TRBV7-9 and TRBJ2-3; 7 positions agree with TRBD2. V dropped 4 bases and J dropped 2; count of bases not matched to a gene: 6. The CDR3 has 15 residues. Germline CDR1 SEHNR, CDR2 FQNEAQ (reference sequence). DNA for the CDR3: TGTGCCAGCAGCTCCCCTAGCGGCAACACAGATACGCAGTATTTT. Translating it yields CASSSPSGNTDTQYF.

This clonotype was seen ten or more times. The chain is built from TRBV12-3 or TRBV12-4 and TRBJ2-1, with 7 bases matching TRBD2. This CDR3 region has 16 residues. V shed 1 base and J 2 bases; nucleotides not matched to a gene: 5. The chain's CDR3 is CASSLVGGRAYNEQFF. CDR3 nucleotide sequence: TGTGCCAGCAGTTTAGTTGGCGGGAGAGCCTACAATGAGCAGTTCTTC.

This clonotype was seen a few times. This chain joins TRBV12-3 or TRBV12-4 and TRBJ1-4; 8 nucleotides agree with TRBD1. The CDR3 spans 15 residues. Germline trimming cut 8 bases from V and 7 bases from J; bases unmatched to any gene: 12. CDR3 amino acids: CASRPGQEFFEKLFF. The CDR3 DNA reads TGTGCCAGCCGACCGGGACAGGAATTTTTTGAAAAACTGTTTTTT.

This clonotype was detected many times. The CDR3 sequence is CSAPRGGAGNSPLHF. The CDR3 DNA is TGCAGTGCTCCCCGAGGGGGGGCTGGTAATTCACCCCTCCACTTT. The chain links TRBV20-1 to TRBJ1-6; perhaps TRBD1 as D (6 bases). Deletions cut 5 bases from V and 6 bases from J, with 17 bases between. CDR3 length: 15 residues. Per the germline V gene, CDR1 is DFQATT and CDR2 is SNEGSKA (reference sequence).

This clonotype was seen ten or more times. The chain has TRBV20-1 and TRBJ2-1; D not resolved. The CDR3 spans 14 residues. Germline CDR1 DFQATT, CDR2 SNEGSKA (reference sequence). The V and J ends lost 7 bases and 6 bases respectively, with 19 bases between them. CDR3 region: CSVERQFTSNEQFF. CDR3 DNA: TGCAGTGTTGAACGGCAGTTCACCTCCAATGAGCAGTTCTTC.

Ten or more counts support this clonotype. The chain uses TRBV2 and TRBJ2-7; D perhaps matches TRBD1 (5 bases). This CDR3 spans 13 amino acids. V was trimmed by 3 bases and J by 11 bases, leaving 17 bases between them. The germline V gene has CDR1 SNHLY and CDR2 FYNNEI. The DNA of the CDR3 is TGTGCCAGCAGTGAGAGAGACAGTAAAGAGGAGTACTTC. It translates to CASSERDSKEEYF.

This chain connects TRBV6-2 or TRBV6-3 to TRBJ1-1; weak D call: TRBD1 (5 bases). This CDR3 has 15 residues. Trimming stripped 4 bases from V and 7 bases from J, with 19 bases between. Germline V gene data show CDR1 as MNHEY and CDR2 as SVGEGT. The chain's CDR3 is CASSSGAGTPLEAFF. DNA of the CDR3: TGTGCCAGCAGTTCCGGGGCGGGTACGCCCCTTGAAGCTTTCTTT.

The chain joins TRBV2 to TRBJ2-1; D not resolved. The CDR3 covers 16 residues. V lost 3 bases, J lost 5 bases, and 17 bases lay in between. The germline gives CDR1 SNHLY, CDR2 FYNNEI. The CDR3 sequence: CASSDTIELSHNEQFF. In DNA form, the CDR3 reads TGTGCCAGCAGTGATACGATAGAGTTATCTCACAATGAGCAGTTCTTC. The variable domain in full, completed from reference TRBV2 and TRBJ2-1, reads EPEVTQTPSHQVTQMGQEVILRCVPISNHLYFYWYRQILGQKVEFLVSFYNNEISEKSEIFDDQFSVERPDGSNFTLKIRSTKLEDSAMYFCASSDTIELSHNEQFFGPGTRLTVL.